The entry that follows covers one T cell receptor beta chain sequence. This sample stems from a study of blood T cell repertoires in COVID-19. The wider study: Samples came from the United States, Italy and Spain, spanning acute and convalescent COVID-19. Nucleic acid was either cDNA or gDNA, and it came from T cells, B-cell-depleted T cells, or PBMCs.

The length of the CDR3 is 15 residues. Germline V gives CDR1 SGHTS, CDR2 YDEGEE. The V end was cut by 2 bases, the J end by 2 bases, with 13 bases between. Authors' data handling: Amplified reference gene primers provided the basis for estimating nucleated cell counts. The data were produced by immunoSEQ multiplex PCR, yet TCRdb's version contains in-frame clones alone and is incomplete. V and J calls plus clone size are reproduced from that table; the DNA served to infer D and trimming. The repertoire consists of 70,000 to 90,000 clones, with about nine tenths occurring once and the leading ten covering around 40%.

This clonotype was sampled from a human donor in a cohort sampled during active COVID-19. Material for sequencing was peripheral blood. The chain has TRBV5-8 and TRBJ1-1, with D perhaps TRBD1 (6 bases). In DNA form, the CDR3 reads TGTGCCAGCAGCTTCTCGGGACACCAAAACACTGAAGCTTTCTTT. Translation gives CASSFSGHQNTEAFF.